These 22 T cell receptor beta chains originate from one sample sequenced in a study of blood T cell repertoires in COVID-19. Libraries were prepared by immunoSEQ multiplex PCR; TCRdb keeps only in-frame clonotypes and omits some of them. The sample includes 200,000 to 250,000 clones, 82% of them seen just once. The material sequenced was PBMCs or T cells enriched from blood (not recorded which). All receptors come from a woman in her sixties who had recovered from COVID-19.

The chain combines TRBV7-9 with TRBJ2-7, with TRBD2 matching over 7 bases. The V segment lost 5 bases and the J segment 6 bases; nucleotides outside the gene matches: 10. The CDR3 is made up of 14 amino acids. From germline, CDR1 is SEHNR and CDR2 FQNEAQ (reference sequence). DNA of the CDR3: TGTGCCAGCAGCCCAAGCGGGACGAGGCCCGAGCAGTACTTC. Translated, it gives CASSPSGTRPEQYF. Combining the CDR3 with reference TRBV7-9 and TRBJ2-7 gives the whole variable domain DTGVSQNPRHKITKRGQNVTFRCDPISEHNRLYWYRQTLGQGPEFLTYFQNEAQLEKSRLLSDRFSAERPKGSFSTLEIQRTEQGDSAMYLCASSPSGTRPEQYFGPGTRLTVT.

The CDR3 loop is CASSLFGVGAFF. CDR3 bases: TGTGCCAGCAGCTTATTCGGGGTTGGGGCTTTCTTT. The V call is TRBV7-2, the J call TRBJ1-1, with D uncertain. With 2 bases removed from V and 11 bases from J, the gap between germline ends came to 12 bases. The CDR3 is made up of 12 amino acids. The germline V gene has CDR1 SGHTA and CDR2 FQGNSA.

The chain has TRBV7-9 and TRBJ1-2; D not resolved. Trimming shortened V by 5 bases and J by 0 bases, and 10 bases separated the two germline ends. The CDR3 contains 14 residues. Germline CDR1 is SEHNR and CDR2 is FQNEAQ (reference sequence). The CDR3, as DNA: TGTGCCAGCAGCATGATAGCCACTAACTATGGCTACACCTTC. Its translation is CASSMIATNYGYTF.

The chain recombines TRBV15 with TRBJ2-7; tentatively, D is TRBD2 (5 bases). The V gene's germline CDR1 is LNHNV and CDR2 YYDKDF (reference sequence). V was clipped by 0 bases and J by 1 base, with 10 bases between them. The length of the CDR3 is 15 residues. CDR3 sequence: CATSRDPSGSYEQYF. In DNA, the CDR3 is TGTGCCACCAGCAGAGATCCGTCGGGATCCTACGAGCAGTACTTC.

This CDR3 reads CASSRLAGGNTGELFF. CDR3 in DNA: TGTGCCAGCAGTAGACTAGCGGGAGGAAACACCGGGGAGCTGTTTTTT. V and J are TRBV2 and TRBJ2-2, with TRBD2 matching over 13 bases. Germline V gene sequence: CDR1 SNHLY, CDR2 FYNNEI. The CDR3 consists of 16 residues. Trimming took 5 bases from V and 2 from J; bases not matched to a gene: 2.

The chain carries TRBV5-4 and TRBJ2-2, with a possible D match to TRBD2 (5 bases). CDR1 and CDR2 (germline): SGHNT, YYREEE (reference sequence). The CDR3 length is 15 residues. With 4 bases removed from V and 6 bases from J, the gap between germline ends came to 16 bases. The CDR3 is CASSPNEGAPGELFF. CDR3 DNA: TGTGCCAGCAGCCCGAACGAGGGTGCCCCCGGGGAGCTGTTTTTT. The whole variable domain, filled in from reference TRBV5-4 and TRBJ2-2, reads ETGVTQSPTHLIKTRGQQVTLRCSSQSGHNTVSWYQQALGQGPQFIFQYYREEENGRGNFPPRFSGLQFPNYSSELNVNALELDDSALYLCASSPNEGAPGELFFGEGSRLTVL.

This clone has more than one count but fewer than ten. This chain joins TRBV5-4 and TRBJ1-4; 9 bases map to TRBD1. V shed 0 bases, J shed 8 bases, and the junction held 8 bases outside the gene matches. This CDR3 is 16 amino acids long. Germline V lookup: CDR1 SGHNT, CDR2 YYREEE (reference sequence). The CDR3 DNA reads TGTGCCAGCAGCTTGGCCATTACAGGGGGCAACGAAAAACTGTTTTTT. Protein: CASSLAITGGNEKLFF.

The chain combines TRBV7-8 with TRBJ1-5; D gene ambiguous. Germline V gene lookup returns CDR1 SGHVS and CDR2 FQNEAQ. CDR3 size: 15 residues. Between the trimmed V and J ends, which lost 1 base and 7 bases, there was a span of 14 bases. This chain's CDR3 is CASSLVEGAGQPQHF. CDR3 sequence (DNA): TGTGCCAGCAGCTTAGTAGAGGGAGCGGGACAGCCCCAGCATTTT.

CDR3 sequence (DNA): TGTGCCAGAGAAGACAAGGGGGACAATGAGCAGTTCTTC. This sequence encodes CAREDKGDNEQFF. The chain has TRBV7-9 and TRBJ2-1, with D possibly TRBD1 on 6 matching bases. V gave up 9 bases and J gave up 5 bases, with 14 bases separating them. The CDR3 is 13 amino acids. Germline values: CDR1 SEHNR, CDR2 FQNEAQ (reference sequence).

This clone has a handful of counts. This sequence joins TRBV6-1 and TRBJ1-5; possibly TRBD1 for D (5 bases). The CDR3 extends over 13 amino acids. Germline V gene data show CDR1 as MNHNS and CDR2 as SASEGT. Trimming shortened V by 0 bases and J by 6 bases, and 6 bases separated the two germline ends. CDR3 bases: TGTGCCAGCAGTGAAGCGCAGGGTCAGCCCCAGCATTTT. Translation gives CASSEAQGQPQHF.

This clone was picked up one time. J is TRBJ2-1 and V is TRBV7-9; no clear D. The germline CDR1 and CDR2 sequences are SEHNR and FQNEAQ (reference sequence). This CDR3 contains 15 residues. The V end was cut by 5 bases, the J end by 0 bases, with 11 bases between. The CDR3 DNA follows: TGTGCCAGCAGCCGACGAGGAAGCTCCTACAATGAGCAGTTCTTC. Translated, it gives CASSRRGSSYNEQFF.

V usage is TRBV19 and J usage is TRBJ1-2, with D perhaps TRBD1 (6 bases). Between the trimmed V and J ends, which lost 6 bases and 8 bases, there was a span of 25 bases. The CDR3 runs to 16 residues. The germline CDR1 and CDR2 sequences are LNHDA and SQIVND (reference sequence). The CDR3 sequence is CASRGPLDSSFGGYTF. The DNA of the CDR3 is TGTGCCAGTAGGGGGCCTCTGGACAGCTCGTTCGGCGGCTACACCTTC.

J is TRBJ1-2 and V is TRBV9; perhaps TRBD1 as D (5 bases). The CDR3 consists of 14 residues. Per germline, CDR1 SGDLS and CDR2 YYNGEE. Trimming removed 4 bases at V and 8 bases at J, with 18 bases between. The CDR3 loop reads CASSLGGFTSGYTF. For the CDR3, the DNA is TGTGCCAGCAGCCTCGGGGGTTTTACATCGGGCTACACCTTC.

V usage is TRBV6-6 and J usage is TRBJ1-1, with D hard to call. Trimming removed 6 bases from V and 3 bases from J, with 11 bases in between. There are 13 residues in the CDR3. Germline V gene lookup returns CDR1 MNHNY and CDR2 SVGAGI (reference sequence). CDR3 amino acids: CASSFTGDTEAFF. Written as DNA, the CDR3 is TGTGCCAGCAGCTTCACCGGGGACACTGAAGCTTTCTTT.

This sequence joins TRBV24-1 and TRBJ2-2, with a tentative D call TRBD1 (5 bases). V gave up 9 bases and J gave up 3 bases, with 10 bases separating them. CDR1 is KGHDR and CDR2 is SFDVKD in the germline V gene. The CDR3 spans 13 residues. The CDR3 DNA is TGTGCCACCGGACATCAGTACACCGGGGAGCTGTTTTTT. It encodes CATGHQYTGELFF.

This chain uses TRBV6-5 with TRBJ1-2; D uncertain. Germline V gene sequence: CDR1 MNHEY, CDR2 SVGAGI. V lost 10 bases to trimming and J lost 8 bases, with 14 bases between them. The CDR3 sequence is 11 residues long. The CDR3 DNA sequence: TGTGCCACCCAAGAGGCGATCGGCTACACCTTC. Residues: CATQEAIGYTF.

This clone was detected a few times. The J gene is TRBJ2-1, the V gene TRBV11-2, with D tentatively TRBD2 (7 bases). V lost 5 bases, J lost 6 bases, and 23 bases lay in between. CDR3 size: 17 residues. Per germline, CDR1 SGHAT and CDR2 FQNNGV. The CDR3 DNA reads as TGTGCCAGCAGCCAAAGGGGGGGGACCATAGCCGGCAATGAGCAGTTCTTC. This gives the protein CASSQRGGTIAGNEQFF.

This chain links TRBV6-4 with TRBJ2-1; 10 bases agree with TRBD2. Germline lookup yields CDR1 MRHNA and CDR2 SNTAGT. Losses at the gene ends were 5 bases for V and 5 bases for J; bases not matched to a gene: 15. CDR3 length: 18 amino acids. The CDR3 sequence is CASSPFLGSGRSDNEQFF. The DNA of the CDR3 is TGTGCCAGCAGTCCCTTCCTGGGTAGCGGGAGGTCTGACAATGAGCAGTTCTTC.

The sample holds a few counts of this clone. The rearrangement links TRBV4-3 to TRBJ1-1; maybe TRBD1 (6 bases). CDR1 is LGHNA, CDR2 YSLEER, per germline. The CDR3 covers 14 residues. V was trimmed by 2 bases and J by 3 bases, leaving 10 bases between them. CDR3 in amino acids: CASSQQDRHTEAFF. CDR3 bases: TGCGCCAGCAGCCAACAAGACAGGCACACTGAAGCTTTCTTT.

This clone was detected only once. The V and J genes are TRBV6-2 or TRBV6-3 and TRBJ1-6; 11 bases agree with TRBD1. Germline loops: CDR1 MNHEY, CDR2 SVGEGT. This CDR3 comprises 15 residues. Unmatched junction bases numbered 4, after V lost 4 bases and J lost 8 bases. The CDR3 DNA is TGTGCCAGCAGTTGGACAGGGGGCGAGTATTCACCCCTCCACTTT. Translating it yields CASSWTGGEYSPLHF.

Here the CDR3 reads CASSPRFRDRQETQYF. CDR3 nucleotide sequence: TGTGCCAGCAGCCCCCGATTTCGGGACAGACAAGAGACCCAGTACTTC. This chain connects TRBV7-8 to TRBJ2-5, with TRBD1 identical over 7 bases. V gave up 5 bases and J gave up 2 bases; unmatched junction bases: 11. Germline V gene data show CDR1 as SGHVS and CDR2 as FQNEAQ. The CDR3 sequence is 16 residues long. Combining the CDR3 with reference TRBV7-8 and TRBJ2-5 gives the whole variable domain GAGVSQSPRYKVAKRGQDVALRCDPISGHVSLFWYQQALGQGPEFLTYFQNEAQLDKSGLPSDRFFAERPEGSVSTLKIQRTQQEDSAVYLCASSPRFRDRQETQYFGPGTRLLVL.

The sample holds one count of this clone. This chain joins TRBV6-5 and TRBJ2-7; D call uncertain. The CDR3 covers 12 residues. V was clipped by 6 bases and J by 12 bases, with 18 bases between them. CDR1 is MNHEY and CDR2 is SVGAGI in the germline V gene. The CDR3 protein is CASSIAGRVGYF. The CDR3 DNA is TGTGCCAGCAGCATCGCTGGCCGGGTGGGGTACTTC.